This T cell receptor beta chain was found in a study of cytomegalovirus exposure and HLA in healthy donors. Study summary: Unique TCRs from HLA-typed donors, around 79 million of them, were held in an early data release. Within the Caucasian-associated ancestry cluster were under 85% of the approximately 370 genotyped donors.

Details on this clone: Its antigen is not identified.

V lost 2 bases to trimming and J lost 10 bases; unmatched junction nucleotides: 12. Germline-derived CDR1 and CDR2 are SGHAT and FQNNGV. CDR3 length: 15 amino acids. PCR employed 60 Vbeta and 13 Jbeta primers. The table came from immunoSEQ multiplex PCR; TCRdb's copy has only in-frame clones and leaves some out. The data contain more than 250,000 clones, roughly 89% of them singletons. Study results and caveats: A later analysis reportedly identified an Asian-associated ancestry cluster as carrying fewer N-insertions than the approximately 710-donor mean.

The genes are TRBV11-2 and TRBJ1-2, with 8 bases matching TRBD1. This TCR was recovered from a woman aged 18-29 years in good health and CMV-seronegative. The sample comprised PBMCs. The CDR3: CASSLLTGVVEYYTF. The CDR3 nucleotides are TGTGCCAGCAGCTTACTGACAGGGGTGGTTGAGTACTACACCTTC.